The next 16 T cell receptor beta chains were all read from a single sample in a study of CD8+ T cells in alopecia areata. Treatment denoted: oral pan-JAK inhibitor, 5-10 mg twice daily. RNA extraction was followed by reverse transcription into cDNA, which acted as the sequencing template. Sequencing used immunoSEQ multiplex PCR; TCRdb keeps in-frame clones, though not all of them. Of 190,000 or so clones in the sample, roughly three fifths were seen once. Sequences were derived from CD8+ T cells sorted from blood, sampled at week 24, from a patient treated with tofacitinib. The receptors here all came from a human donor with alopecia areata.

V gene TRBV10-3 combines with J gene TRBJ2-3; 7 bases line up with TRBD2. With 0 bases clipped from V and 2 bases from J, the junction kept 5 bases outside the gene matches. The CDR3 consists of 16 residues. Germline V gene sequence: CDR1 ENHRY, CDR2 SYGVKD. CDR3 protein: CAISESGGAHTDTQYF. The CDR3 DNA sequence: TGTGCCATCAGTGAGTCGGGAGGGGCCCACACAGATACGCAGTATTTT.

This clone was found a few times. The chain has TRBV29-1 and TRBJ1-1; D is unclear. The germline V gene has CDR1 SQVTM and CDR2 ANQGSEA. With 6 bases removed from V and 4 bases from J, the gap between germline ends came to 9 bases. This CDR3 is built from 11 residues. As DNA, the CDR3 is TGCAGCGTCTCCCGGGGCACTGAAGCTTTCTTT. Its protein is CSVSRGTEAFF.

The CDR3 DNA is TGCGCCAGCAGCTTGTTGGGGGCTACCTCCTACGAGCAGTACTTC. Its translation is CASSLLGATSYEQYF. This sequence joins TRBV5-1 and TRBJ2-7; the D gene is possibly TRBD1 (6 bases). In germline, CDR1 is SGHRS, CDR2 YFSETQ. V was pared by 1 base and J by 0 bases, with 11 bases between. This CDR3 has 15 residues.

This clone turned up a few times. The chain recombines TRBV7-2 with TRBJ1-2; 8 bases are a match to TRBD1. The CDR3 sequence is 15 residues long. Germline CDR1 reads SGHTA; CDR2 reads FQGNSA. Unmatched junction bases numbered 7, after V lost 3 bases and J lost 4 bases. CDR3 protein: CASSFTPGTGYGYTF. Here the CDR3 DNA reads TGTGCCAGCAGCTTTACCCCAGGGACAGGCTATGGCTACACCTTC.

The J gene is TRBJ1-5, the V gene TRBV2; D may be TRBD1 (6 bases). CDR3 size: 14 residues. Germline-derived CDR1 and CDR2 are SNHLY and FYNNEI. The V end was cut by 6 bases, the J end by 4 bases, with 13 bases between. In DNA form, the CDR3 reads TGTGCCAGCAGCTTGGGGCAGGGGAATCAGCCCCAGCATTTT. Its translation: CASSLGQGNQPQHF.

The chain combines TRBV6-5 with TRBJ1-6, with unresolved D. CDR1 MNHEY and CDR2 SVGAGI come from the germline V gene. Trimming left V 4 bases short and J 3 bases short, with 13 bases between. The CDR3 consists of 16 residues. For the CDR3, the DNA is TGTGCCAGCAGTTCAACCTGGAGAGACTATAATTCACCCCTCCACTTT. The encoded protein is CASSSTWRDYNSPLHF.

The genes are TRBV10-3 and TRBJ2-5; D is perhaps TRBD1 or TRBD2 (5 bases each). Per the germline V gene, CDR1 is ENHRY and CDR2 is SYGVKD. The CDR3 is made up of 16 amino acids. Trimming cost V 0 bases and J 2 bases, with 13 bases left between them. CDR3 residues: CAISESRGNIQETQYF. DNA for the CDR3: TGTGCCATCAGTGAGTCTCGGGGCAACATACAAGAGACCCAGTACTTC.

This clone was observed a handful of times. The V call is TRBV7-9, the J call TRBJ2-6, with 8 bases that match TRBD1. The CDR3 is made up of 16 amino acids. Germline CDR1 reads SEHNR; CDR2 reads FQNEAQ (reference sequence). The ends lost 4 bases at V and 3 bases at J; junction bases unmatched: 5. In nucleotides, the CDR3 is TGTGCCAGCAGCTCGGGACAGGTGGATGGGGCCAACGTCCTGACTTTC. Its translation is CASSSGQVDGANVLTF.

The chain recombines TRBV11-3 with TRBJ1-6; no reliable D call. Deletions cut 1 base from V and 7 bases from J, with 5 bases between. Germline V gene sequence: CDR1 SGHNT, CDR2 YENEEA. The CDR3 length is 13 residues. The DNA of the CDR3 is TGTGCCAGCAGCTTAGTGCGGAATTCACCCCTCCACTTT. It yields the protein CASSLVRNSPLHF.

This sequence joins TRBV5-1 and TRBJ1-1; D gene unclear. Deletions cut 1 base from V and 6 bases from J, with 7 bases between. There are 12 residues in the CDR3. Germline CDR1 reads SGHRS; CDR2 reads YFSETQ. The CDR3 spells CASSLKGPEAFF. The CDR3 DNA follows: TGCGCCAGCAGCTTGAAGGGCCCTGAAGCTTTCTTT.

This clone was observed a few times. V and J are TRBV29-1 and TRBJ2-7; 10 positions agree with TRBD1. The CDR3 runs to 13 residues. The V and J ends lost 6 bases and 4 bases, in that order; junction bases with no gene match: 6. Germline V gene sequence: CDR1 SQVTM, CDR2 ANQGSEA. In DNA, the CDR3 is TGCAGCGTAGCCGGGACAGGGGTTTACGAGCAGTACTTC. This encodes CSVAGTGVYEQYF.

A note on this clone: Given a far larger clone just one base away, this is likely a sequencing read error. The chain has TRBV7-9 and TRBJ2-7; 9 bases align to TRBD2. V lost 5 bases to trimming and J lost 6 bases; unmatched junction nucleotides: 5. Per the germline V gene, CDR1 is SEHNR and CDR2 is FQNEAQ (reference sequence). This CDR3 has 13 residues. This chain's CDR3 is CASSGSGGTEQYF. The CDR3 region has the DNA TGTGCCAGCAGCGGAAGCGGGGGGACCGAGCAGTACTTC.

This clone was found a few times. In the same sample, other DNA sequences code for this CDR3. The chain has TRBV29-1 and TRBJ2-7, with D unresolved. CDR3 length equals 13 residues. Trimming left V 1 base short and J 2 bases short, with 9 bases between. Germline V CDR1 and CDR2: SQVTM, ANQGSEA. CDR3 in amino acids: CSVEGGRTYEQYF. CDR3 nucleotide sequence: TGCAGCGTTGAAGGAGGCAGAACCTACGAGCAGTACTTC.

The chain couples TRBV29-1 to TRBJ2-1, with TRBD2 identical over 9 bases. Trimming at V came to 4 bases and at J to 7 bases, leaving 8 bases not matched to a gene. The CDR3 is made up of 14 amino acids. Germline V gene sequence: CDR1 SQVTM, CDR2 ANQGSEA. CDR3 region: CSVVGLAGFNEQFF. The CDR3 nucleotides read TGCAGCGTTGTTGGTCTAGCGGGGTTTAATGAGCAGTTCTTC.

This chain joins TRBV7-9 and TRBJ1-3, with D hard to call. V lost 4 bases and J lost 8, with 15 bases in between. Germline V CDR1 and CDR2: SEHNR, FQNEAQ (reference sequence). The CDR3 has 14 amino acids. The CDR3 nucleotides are TGTGCCAGCAGCTCGCCGGGTTGGGTTGACACCATATATTTT. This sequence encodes CASSSPGWVDTIYF.

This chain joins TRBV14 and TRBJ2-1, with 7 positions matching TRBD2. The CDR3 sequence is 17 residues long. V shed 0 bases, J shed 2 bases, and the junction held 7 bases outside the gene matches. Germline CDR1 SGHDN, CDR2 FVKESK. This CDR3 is CASSQDYTGGPYNEQFF. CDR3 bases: TGTGCCAGCAGCCAAGATTACACGGGGGGACCCTACAATGAGCAGTTCTTC. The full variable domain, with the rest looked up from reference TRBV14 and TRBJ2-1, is EAGVTQFPSHSVIEKGQTVTLRCDPISGHDNLYWYRRVMGKEIKFLLHFVKESKQDESGMPNNRFLAERTGGTYSTLKVQPAELEDSGVYFCASSQDYTGGPYNEQFFGPGTRLTVL.